This T cell receptor beta chain was recorded in a study of blood T cell repertoires in COVID-19. Overall study context: Sources were T cells, B-cell-depleted T cells, or PBMCs; the material itself was cDNA or gDNA.

Authors' data handling: Estimation of nucleated cell counts was performed using reference gene primer amplification. The method was immunoSEQ multiplex PCR; TCRdb's version includes in-frame clones alone and lacks a portion of them. The D gene and trimming were derived from the DNA, and the V and J assignments and clone size from that table. This sample yields 180,000 or so clones, of which approximately 81% are seen a single time; about 14% belongs to the top ten. CDR3 length: 16 amino acids. Trimming cost V 0 bases and J 0 bases, with 7 bases left between them. In germline, CDR1 is SGHKS, CDR2 YYEKEE (reference sequence). Enrollment of patients from Seattle took place during active infection, with longitudinal follow-up.

This clonotype originated in a woman aged 70-85 years with COVID-19, enrolled during active disease. Input material: peripheral blood. The chain carries TRBV5-5 and TRBJ1-6, with D perhaps TRBD1 (5 bases). The CDR3 region is CASSLADSSYNSPLHF. The CDR3 DNA is TGTGCCAGCAGCTTGGCCGACAGCTCCTATAATTCACCCCTCCACTTT.